This TCR beta chain was found in a study of early T cells in non-severe SARS-CoV-2 infection. Turning to the study itself: The study sequenced bulk RNA from unsorted whole blood, with chains unpaired. Study-wide results and limits: Matching against VDJdb likely underestimated virus-specific expansions, favoring anti-spike CD8.

In the library, individual cDNA molecules carried attached unique molecular identifiers. TCRdb re-derived calls from the 5' RACE reads in MiXCR, one entry per CDR3 protein. The repertoire holds around 61,000 distinct CDR3 sequences, with about a tenth as singletons. To note about this clonotype: The target antigen is unknown.

The sequence came from an adult who was a healthcare worker with PCR-confirmed SARS-CoV-2 infection or an uninfected control (not recorded which). The sequencing sample was made of whole blood.

The CDR3 DNA sequence: TGTGCCAGCAGTTACGAGGGCCCTGAAGCTTTCTTT. Its translation: CASSYEGPEAFF. V is TRBV2 and J is TRBJ1-1; D is undetermined. Germline lookup yields CDR1 SNHLY and CDR2 FYNNEI. Between the trimmed V and J ends, which lost 5 bases and 6 bases, there was a span of 10 bases. CDR3 length: 12 residues. The whole variable domain, remainder taken from reference TRBV2 and TRBJ1-1, is EPEVTQTPSHQVTQMGQEVILRCVPISNHLYFYWYRQILGQKVEFLVSFYNNEISEKSEIFDDQFSVERPDGSNFTLKIRSTKLEDSAMYFCASSYEGPEAFFGQGTRLTVV.